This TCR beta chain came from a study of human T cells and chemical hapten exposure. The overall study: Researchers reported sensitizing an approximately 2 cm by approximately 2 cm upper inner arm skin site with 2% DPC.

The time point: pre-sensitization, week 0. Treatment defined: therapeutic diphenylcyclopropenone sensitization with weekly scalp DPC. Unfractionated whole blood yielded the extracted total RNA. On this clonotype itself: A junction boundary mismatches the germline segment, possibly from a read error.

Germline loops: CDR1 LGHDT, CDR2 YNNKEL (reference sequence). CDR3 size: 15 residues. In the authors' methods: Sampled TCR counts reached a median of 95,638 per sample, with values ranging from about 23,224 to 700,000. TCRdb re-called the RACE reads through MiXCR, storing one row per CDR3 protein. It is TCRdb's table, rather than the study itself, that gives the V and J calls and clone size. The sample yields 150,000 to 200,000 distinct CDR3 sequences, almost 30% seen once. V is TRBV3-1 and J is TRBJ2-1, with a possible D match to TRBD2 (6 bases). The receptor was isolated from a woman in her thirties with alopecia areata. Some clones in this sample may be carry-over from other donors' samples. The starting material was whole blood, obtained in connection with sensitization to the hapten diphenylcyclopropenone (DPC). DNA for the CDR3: TGTACCAGCAGCCAGACGGGAGATTCCTACAATGAGCAGTTCTTC. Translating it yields CTSSQTGDSYNEQFF.